These 6 T cell receptor beta chains were sequenced from one sample in a study of blood T cell repertoires in COVID-19. The repertoire was sequenced with immunoSEQ multiplex PCR; TCRdb's copy has only in-frame clones and lacks some. The sample yields roughly 89,000 clones, roughly 80% seen once. Sequencing used peripheral blood. These receptors came from a woman at least 80 years old with acute or convalescent COVID-19.

This clone was detected a few times. The chain is built from TRBV19 and TRBJ1-2, with 8 bases that match TRBD1. The length of the CDR3 is 14 residues. CDR1 and CDR2 (germline): LNHDA, SQIVND (reference sequence). V dropped 7 bases and J dropped 4; count of bases not matched to a gene: 8. The CDR3 DNA reads TGTGCCAGTACAGACAGGGGACTAAGCTATGGCTACACCTTC. This codes for CASTDRGLSYGYTF.

V is TRBV5-6 and J is TRBJ1-5; D uncertain. Trimming removed 0 bases at V and 3 bases at J, with 7 bases between. The CDR3 covers 14 residues. Germline loops: CDR1 SGHDT, CDR2 YYEEEE. This CDR3 is CASSLAGFNQPQHF. DNA of the CDR3: TGTGCCAGCAGCTTGGCCGGGTTCAATCAGCCCCAGCATTTT.

The V gene is TRBV5-6, the J gene TRBJ1-6; D uncertain. With 2 bases removed from V and 8 bases from J, the gap between germline ends came to 8 bases. There are 13 residues in the CDR3. Germline V gene data show CDR1 as SGHDT and CDR2 as YYEEEE. The CDR3 DNA reads TGTGCCAGCAGCTTCTCTACCCATTCACCCCTCCACTTT. Translating it yields CASSFSTHSPLHF.

The rearrangement links TRBV5-1 to TRBJ1-3; 9 positions match TRBD1. V lost 4 bases and J lost 1; bases outside the gene matches: 9. Germline V gives CDR1 SGHRS, CDR2 YFSETQ. The CDR3 totals 17 residues. CDR3 amino acids: CASSTHSGTGSGNTIYF. The CDR3 DNA sequence: TGCGCCAGCAGCACCCATTCCGGGACAGGGTCTGGAAACACCATATATTTT.

The chain is built from TRBV11-2 and TRBJ1-4; the D is unclear. This CDR3 has 16 amino acids. Trimming pared 4 bases from V and 4 bases from J, leaving 16 bases between. Germline V CDR1 and CDR2: SGHAT, FQNNGV. Written as DNA, the CDR3 is TGTGCCAGCAGCTCCCGACGGGGAGAGCTTAATGAAAAACTGTTTTTT. Translated, it gives CASSSRRGELNEKLFF.

The V gene is TRBV5-3, the J gene TRBJ1-2, with D tentatively TRBD1 (6 bases). TRBV5-3 is placed among ORFs of uncertain function. Trimming took off 0 bases at V and 6 bases at J, with 9 bases between the two ends. This CDR3 region has 13 residues. The CDR3 region has the DNA TGTGCCAGAAGCTTGGTCAGGGGAGATGGCTACACCTTC. Translated: CARSLVRGDGYTF.